This T cell receptor (beta chain) stems from a study of shared clonotypes between healthy human individuals. The sorted-subset replicate PCRs were given around 200 ng DNA, which is tens of thousands of T cell genomes. The protocol was immunoSEQ multiplex PCR, while the TCRdb copy is restricted to in-frame clones and leaves out a portion. The data contain some 2 million clones, around 95% of them singletons. Findings and caveats of the study: Memory subsets generally showed lower estimated richness than naive subsets.

Remarks on this clone: Its antigen is not known.

Trimming shortened V by 5 bases and J by 3 bases, and 10 bases separated the two germline ends. Germline V gene lookup returns CDR1 LGHNA and CDR2 YSLEER. There are 13 residues in the CDR3. This chain links TRBV4-3 with TRBJ1-2; a weak D match, TRBD1 (6 bases). Source material: naive CD4+ T cells sorted from blood. The subset is: CD45RA+ positively selected. This sequence originates from a man between 18 and 29 years old in good health. CDR3: CASSVQGDYGYTF. CDR3 DNA sequence: TGCGCCAGCAGCGTACAGGGAGACTATGGCTACACCTTC.